Each of the 6 T cell receptor beta chains below was sequenced from the same sample in a study of T cell repertoires in cytomegalovirus infection (dated 2019 in TCRdb). The sequencer was an Illumina HiSeq 1500. TCRdb passed the public sequencing reads through fastp at Q25 and MiXCR, retaining productive beta sequences. Every distinct CDR3 protein forms one entry, paired with its most common genes and DNA. For this sample there are roughly 300,000 distinct CDR3 sequences; approximately 9.5% appear just once. Approximately 4.5% of the sample is held by the ten biggest clonotypes. Input material: PBMCs. Receptors originate from a human donor in good health (CMV status not recorded). Some clones in this sample may be carry-over from other donors' samples.

The rearrangement links TRBV19 to TRBJ2-2; the match to TRBD2 covers 10 bases. With V trimmed by 2 bases and J by 7 bases, 7 bases remained unmatched. Germline assignment: CDR1 LNHDA and CDR2 SQIVND (reference sequence). This CDR3 is built from 16 residues. CDR3 bases: TGTGCCAGTAGTATACCCCTAGCGGGAGATGTCGGGGAGCTGTTTTTT. As protein: CASSIPLAGDVGELFF.

This clonotype was counted at least ten times. The chain links TRBV7-8 to TRBJ2-3, with D maybe TRBD1 (5 bases). V lost 5 bases and J lost 0, with 24 bases in between. The CDR3 spans 19 residues. The V gene's germline CDR1 is SGHVS and CDR2 FQNEAQ. CDR3 in amino acids: CASSPENSLAQGSTDTQYF. DNA of the CDR3: TGTGCCAGCAGCCCTGAAAATAGCTTAGCCCAGGGTAGCACAGATACGCAGTATTTT.

The chain has TRBV2 and TRBJ2-7, with D unresolved. Looked up from germline, CDR1 is SNHLY and CDR2 is FYNNEI. Trimming cost V 7 bases and J 1 base, with 14 bases left between them. The CDR3 contains 14 residues. CDR3 bases: TGTGCCAGCACGCGAACAGCGTTATCCTACGAGCAGTACTTC. This sequence encodes CASTRTALSYEQYF.

This clonotype was seen at least ten times. The chain couples TRBV7-2 to TRBJ1-2; D not resolved. CDR1 is SGHTA, CDR2 FQGNSA, per germline. The CDR3 runs to 15 residues. Trimming took 7 bases from V and 4 from J, leaving 19 bases between them. The CDR3 DNA reads TGTGCCAGCACTCGAACGAGTGCGGGAGGCTATGGCTACACCTTC. Amino acid sequence: CASTRTSAGGYGYTF.

The rearrangement links TRBV4-2 to TRBJ2-7; 9 bases line up with TRBD2. Germline assignment: CDR1 LGHNA and CDR2 YNFKEQ. The CDR3 consists of 16 residues. Unmatched junction bases numbered 9, after V lost 0 bases and J lost 6 bases. The chain's CDR3 is CASSQDPSGGFGEQYF. CDR3 in DNA: TGTGCCAGCAGCCAAGATCCCAGCGGGGGGTTCGGCGAGCAGTACTTC.

This clonotype was detected only a few times. The genes are TRBV28 and TRBJ2-1; D possibly corresponds to TRBD2 (5 bases). The germline V gene encodes CDR1 MDHEN and CDR2 SYDVKM. The CDR3 has 14 amino acids. Trimming stripped 4 bases from V and 7 bases from J, with 14 bases between. CDR3 in amino acids: CASSYAGLGNEQFF. CDR3 bases: TGTGCCAGCAGTTATGCGGGTTTGGGTAATGAGCAGTTCTTC. The entire variable domain, with the rest obtained from reference TRBV28 and TRBJ2-1, is as follows: DVKVTQSSRYLVKRTGEKVFLECVQDMDHENMFWYRQDPGLGLRLIYFSYDVKMKEKGDIPEGYSVSREKKERFSLILESASTNQTSMYLCASSYAGLGNEQFFGPGTRLTVL.